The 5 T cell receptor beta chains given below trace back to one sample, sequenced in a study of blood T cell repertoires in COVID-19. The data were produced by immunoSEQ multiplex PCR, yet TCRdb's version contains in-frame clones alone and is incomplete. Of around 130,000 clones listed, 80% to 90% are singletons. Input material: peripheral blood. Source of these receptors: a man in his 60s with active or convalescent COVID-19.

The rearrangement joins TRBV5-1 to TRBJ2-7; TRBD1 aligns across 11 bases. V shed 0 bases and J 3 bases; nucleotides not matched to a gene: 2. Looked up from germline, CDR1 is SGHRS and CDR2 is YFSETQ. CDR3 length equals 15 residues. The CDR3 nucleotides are TGCGCCAGCAGCTTGGGGACAGGGGGCTACTACGAGCAGTACTTC. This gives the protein CASSLGTGGYYEQYF.

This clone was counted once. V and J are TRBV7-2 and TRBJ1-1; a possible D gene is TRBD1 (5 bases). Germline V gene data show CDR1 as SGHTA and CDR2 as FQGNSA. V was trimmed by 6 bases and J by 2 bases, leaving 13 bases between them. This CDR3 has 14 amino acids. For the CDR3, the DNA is TGTGCCAGCAGGGGGGGGGTTCTCAACACTGAAGCTTTCTTT. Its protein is CASRGGVLNTEAFF.

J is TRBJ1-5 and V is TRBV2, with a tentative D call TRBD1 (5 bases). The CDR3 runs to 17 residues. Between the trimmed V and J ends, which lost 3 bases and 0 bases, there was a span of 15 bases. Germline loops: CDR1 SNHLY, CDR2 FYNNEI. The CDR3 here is CASSEGLWSGSNQPQHF. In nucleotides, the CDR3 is TGTGCCAGCAGTGAGGGGCTTTGGTCAGGTAGCAATCAGCCCCAGCATTTT.

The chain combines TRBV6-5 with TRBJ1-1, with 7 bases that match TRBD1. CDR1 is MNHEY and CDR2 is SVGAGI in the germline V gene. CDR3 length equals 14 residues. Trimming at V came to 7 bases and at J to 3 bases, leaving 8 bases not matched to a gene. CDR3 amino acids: CASTRDSLDTEAFF. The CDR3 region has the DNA TGTGCCAGCACCAGGGACAGTCTGGACACTGAAGCTTTCTTT.

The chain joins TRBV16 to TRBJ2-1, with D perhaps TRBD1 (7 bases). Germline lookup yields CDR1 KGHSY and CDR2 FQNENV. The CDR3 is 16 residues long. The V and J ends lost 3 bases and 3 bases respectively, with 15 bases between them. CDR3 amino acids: CASSHPSGDSYNEQFF. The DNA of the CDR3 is TGTGCCAGCAGCCACCCGTCGGGGGACAGCTACAATGAGCAGTTCTTC.